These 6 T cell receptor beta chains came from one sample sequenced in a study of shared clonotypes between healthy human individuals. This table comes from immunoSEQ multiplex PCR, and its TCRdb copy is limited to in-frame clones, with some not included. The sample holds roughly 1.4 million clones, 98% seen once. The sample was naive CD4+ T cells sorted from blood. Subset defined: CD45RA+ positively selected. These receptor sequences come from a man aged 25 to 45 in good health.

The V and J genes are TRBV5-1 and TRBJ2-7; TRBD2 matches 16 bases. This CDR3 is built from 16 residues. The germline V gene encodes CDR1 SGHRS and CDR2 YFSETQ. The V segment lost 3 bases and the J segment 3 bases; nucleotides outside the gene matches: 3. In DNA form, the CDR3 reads TGCGCCAGCAGCTGGGGACTAGCGGGAGGGAACTACGAGCAGTACTTC. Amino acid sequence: CASSWGLAGGNYEQYF.

The CDR3 sequence: CASSAGLAGPTDTQYF. The CDR3 DNA follows: TGTGCCAGCAGCGCCGGACTAGCGGGGCCCACAGATACGCAGTATTTT. The gene calls are TRBV7-2 and TRBJ2-3, with TRBD2 identical over 12 bases. Germline V lookup: CDR1 SGHTA, CDR2 FQGNSA. Trimming removed 5 bases from V and 2 bases from J; junction bases left unmatched: 5. The CDR3 is 16 residues long.

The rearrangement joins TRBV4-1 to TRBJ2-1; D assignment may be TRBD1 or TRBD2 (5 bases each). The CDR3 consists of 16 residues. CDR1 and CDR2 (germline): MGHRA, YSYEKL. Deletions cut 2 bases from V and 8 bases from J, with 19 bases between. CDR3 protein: CASSQLGASWAHEQFF. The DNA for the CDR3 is TGCGCCAGCAGCCAACTCGGGGCGTCCTGGGCCCATGAGCAGTTCTTC.

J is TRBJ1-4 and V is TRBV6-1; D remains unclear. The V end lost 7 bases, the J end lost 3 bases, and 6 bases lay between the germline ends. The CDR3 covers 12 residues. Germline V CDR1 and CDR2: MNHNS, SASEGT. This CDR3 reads CASTGANEKLFF. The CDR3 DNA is TGTGCCAGCACTGGGGCTAATGAAAAACTGTTTTTT.

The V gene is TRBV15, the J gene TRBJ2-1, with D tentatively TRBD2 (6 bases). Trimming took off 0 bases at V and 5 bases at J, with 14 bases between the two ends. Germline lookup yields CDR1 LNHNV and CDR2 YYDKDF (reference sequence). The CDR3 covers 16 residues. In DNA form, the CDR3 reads TGTGCCACCAGCAGAGATACGGGGGAGGCCGACAATGAGCAGTTCTTC. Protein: CATSRDTGEADNEQFF.

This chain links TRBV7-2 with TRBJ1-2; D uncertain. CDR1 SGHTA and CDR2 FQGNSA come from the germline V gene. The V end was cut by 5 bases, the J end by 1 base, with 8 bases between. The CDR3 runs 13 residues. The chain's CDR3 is CASSLKNNYGYTF. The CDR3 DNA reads TGTGCCAGCAGCCTTAAAAATAACTATGGCTACACCTTC. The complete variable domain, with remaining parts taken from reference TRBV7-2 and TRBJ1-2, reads GAGVSQSPSNKVTEKGKDVELRCDPISGHTALYWYRQSLGQGLEFLIYFQGNSAPDKSGLPSDRFSAERTGGSVSTLTIQRTQQEDSAVYLCASSLKNNYGYTFGSGTRLTVV.